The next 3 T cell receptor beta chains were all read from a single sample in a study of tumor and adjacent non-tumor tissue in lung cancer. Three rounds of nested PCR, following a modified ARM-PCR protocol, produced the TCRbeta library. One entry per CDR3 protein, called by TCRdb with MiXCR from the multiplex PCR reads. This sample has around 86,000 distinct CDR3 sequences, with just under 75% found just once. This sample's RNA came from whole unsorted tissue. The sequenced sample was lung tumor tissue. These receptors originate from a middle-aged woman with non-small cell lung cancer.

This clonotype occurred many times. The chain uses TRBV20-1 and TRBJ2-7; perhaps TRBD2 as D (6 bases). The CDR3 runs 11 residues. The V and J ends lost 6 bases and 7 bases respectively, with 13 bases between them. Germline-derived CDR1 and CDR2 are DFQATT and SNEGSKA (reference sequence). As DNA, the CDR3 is TGCAGTGCCCCGGGACTGGAGGAGCAGTACTTC. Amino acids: CSAPGLEEQYF.

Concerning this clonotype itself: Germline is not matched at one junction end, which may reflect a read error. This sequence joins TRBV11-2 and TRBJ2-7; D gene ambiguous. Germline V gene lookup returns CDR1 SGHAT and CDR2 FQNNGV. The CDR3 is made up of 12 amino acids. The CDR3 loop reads CAGSLAQDEQYF. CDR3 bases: TGTGCCGGCAGTTTAGCCCAGGACGAGCAGTACTTC.

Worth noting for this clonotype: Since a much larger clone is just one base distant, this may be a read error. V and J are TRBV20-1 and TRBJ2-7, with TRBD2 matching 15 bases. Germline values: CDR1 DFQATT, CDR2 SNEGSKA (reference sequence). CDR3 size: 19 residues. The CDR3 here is CTAREAPGQVGLAGGVEYF. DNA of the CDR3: TGCACTGCTAGAGAGGCCCCGGGACAGGTCGGACTAGCGGGAGGGGTTGAGTACTTC.